These T cell receptor beta chains were read from a single sample in a study of cytomegalovirus exposure and HLA in healthy donors. Here immunoSEQ multiplex PCR was the method, and the copy in TCRdb shows in-frame clones only, minus some. The table has 82,000 or so clones, approximately 74% seen once; the top ten hold about 6.2%. The sequenced sample consisted of PBMCs. The origin of the receptors is a woman between 45 and 65 years old in good health and CMV-seropositive. The CDR3 runs from the conserved cysteine through the conserved F or W. The order of the fields is J gene, D gene, V gene, clone size, CDR3 DNA, CDR3 protein. D genes are given only for firm matches. For some rows the clone size is stated as once, few or many, or as a class when expanded; others skip it.

TRBJ2-7 | - | TRBV5-1 | - | TGCGCCAGCAGCTTGGAACCGGCGGCCTACGAGCAGTACTTC | CASSLEPAAYEQYF
TRBJ1-1 | - | TRBV5-1 | - | TGCGCCAGCAGCTTGGCCGGGATGAACACTGAAGCTTTCTTT | CASSLAGMNTEAFF
TRBJ2-1 | TRBD2 | TRBV6-1 | few | TGTGCCAGCAGTGAATTAGCGGGAGCGGCCAATGAGCAGCTCTTC | CASSELAGAANEQLF
TRBJ2-7 | - | TRBV5-6 | - | TGTGCCAGCAGCAGCCAGGGGCCCAATCCCCTCTACGAGCAGTACTTC | CASSSQGPNPLYEQYF
TRBJ2-7 | TRBD2 | TRBV28 | - | TGTGCCAGCAGCCCCCCGGGACTAAGGTCCTACGAGCAGTACTTC | CASSPPGLRSYEQYF
TRBJ1-2 | - | TRBV28 | - | TGTGCCAGCAGTCCGAGCGGGAGACGTAACTATGGCTACACCTTC | CASSPSGRRNYGYTF
TRBJ2-7 | TRBD1 | TRBV11-3 | - | TGTGCCAGCAGCGTGACCGGGACAGGGGTCTACGAGCAGTACTTC | CASSVTGTGVYEQYF
TRBJ2-7 | - | TRBV25-1 | - | TGTGCCAGCAGTGAATCGATAAGGGGAAGGGAGCAGTACTTC | CASSESIRGREQYF
TRBJ2-3 | TRBD2 | TRBV5-8 | few | TGTGCCAGCAGCTGGGGCGGGAGCGCAGATACGCAGTATTTT | CASSWGGSADTQYF
TRBJ2-7 | TRBD2 | TRBV29-1 | few | TGCAGCGTTCAACTAGCGAACTACGAGCAGTACTTC | CSVQLANYEQYF
TRBJ1-2 | - | TRBV2 | few | TGTGCCAGCTTAGGAGCGGGCTATGGCTACACCTTC | CASLGAGYGYTF
TRBJ1-1 | TRBD1 | TRBV5-1 | - | TGCGCCAGCAGCTTGGGGACAGGCCTTATGAACACTGAAGCTTTCTTT | CASSLGTGLMNTEAFF
TRBJ2-3 | - | TRBV29-1 | - | TGCAGCGTCGACCTGACTCCTAATACGCAGTATTTT | CSVDLTPNTQYF
TRBJ1-3 | - | TRBV19 | - | TGTGCCAGTAGTATCGGCGGGGGCTCTGGAAACACCATATATTTT | CASSIGGGSGNTIYF
TRBJ1-5 | - | TRBV2 | - | TGTGCCAGCAGCCCGGGATCGAATCAGCCCCAGCATTTT | CASSPGSNQPQHF
TRBJ2-1 | TRBD2 | TRBV27 | - | TGTGCCAGCGTATTACGTGGGACTAGCGGGAGCAGAAGCAATGAGCAGTTCTTC | CASVLRGTSGSRSNEQFF
TRBJ2-6 | - | TRBV28 | - | TGTGCCAGCAGTTTCCGGAGCCCCAACGTCCTGACTTTC | CASSFRSPNVLTF
TRBJ2-2 | TRBD2 | TRBV5-1 | few | TGCGCCAGCAGCTTGGGCCGCGGGAGGGCGACCGGGGAGCTGTTTTTT | CASSLGRGRATGELFF
TRBJ2-7 | - | TRBV4-1 | - | TGCGCCAGCAGCCAAGAGGTTCTAGCGTCCTACGAGCAGTACTTC | CASSQEVLASYEQYF
TRBJ1-5 | - | TRBV7-2 | - | TGTGCCAGCAGTCCCCTTGTGAGCAATCAGCCCCAGCATTTT | CASSPLVSNQPQHF
TRBJ2-7 | - | TRBV5-6 | - | TGTGCCAGCAGCTTTGCCCCCGGGATTGTATACGAGCAGTACTTC | CASSFAPGIVYEQYF
TRBJ2-2 | - | TRBV9 | - | TGTGCCAGCAGCGTACCACCAGTCCCCCTCCCCCGGGACACCGGGGAGCTGTTTTTT | CASSVPPVPLPRDTGELFF
TRBJ2-5 | - | TRBV6-1 | - | TGTGCCAGCAGTGAAGGGGGGCGGAGGCGATACTACCAAGAGACCCAGTACTTC | CASSEGGRRRYYQETQYF
TRBJ2-1 | TRBD2 | TRBV5-4 | - | TGTGCCAGCAGCCCGGGGGGGTCTAGTCCGAAATACAATGAGCAGTTCTTC | CASSPGGSSPKYNEQFF
TRBJ1-3 | - | TRBV28 | - | TGTGCCAGCCAAGACAGGAGCTCTGGAAACACCATATATTTT | CASQDRSSGNTIYF
TRBJ2-7 | - | TRBV6-7 | few | TGTGCCAGCGTGGGGCGGATCTACGAGCAGTACTTC | CASVGRIYEQYF